Shown below are 9 T cell receptor beta chains from a single sample sequenced in a study of molecular identifiers for immune sequencing clone quantification (dated by TCRdb to 2016 to 2019). The library was generated by PCR. Sequencing was carried out with an Illumina HiSeq 4000. TCRdb reanalyzed the raw reads on its own, using fastp at Q25 for trimming and MiXCR for clone calling, and kept in-frame beta chains. Each entry merges the rows of one CDR3 protein and shows their most common DNA and genes. Across this sample there are some 11,000 distinct CDR3 sequences, with approximately 15% seen only once. The ten largest account for approximately 1.5% of the sample. The sample taken for sequencing was naive CD8+ T cells from blood, with Jurkat cell RNA spiked in. The cell subset or site label for this specimen denotes: FACS-sorted CD8+CD4-CCR7+CD45RA+ naive T cells. These TCRs come from a human donor in good health. Some libraries in this study had Jurkat cell RNA spiked in.

This clonotype was recorded at least ten times. The chain recombines TRBV7-6 with TRBJ2-1; 12 bases agree with TRBD2. With V trimmed by 5 bases and J by 5 bases, 4 bases remained unmatched. The CDR3 runs to 15 residues. Germline CDR1 SGHVS, CDR2 FNYEAQ. This CDR3 is CASSLGLAGNNEQFF. CDR3 DNA sequence: TGTGCCAGCAGCCTTGGACTAGCGGGAAACAATGAGCAGTTCTTC.

In its sample, this clonotype ranks as medium-sized. The DNA for the CDR3 is TGTGCCGTCGGCCAGACAGTGAGCACTGAAGCTTTCTTT. This codes for CAVGQTVSTEAFF. The rearrangement links TRBV4-2 to TRBJ1-1; tentative D call: TRBD1 (5 bases). Trimming removed 11 bases from V and 4 bases from J, with 17 bases in between. The CDR3 spans 13 residues. The germline CDR1 and CDR2 sequences are LGHNA and YNFKEQ.

This clonotype has a count of ten or more. The chain couples TRBV21-1 to TRBJ2-4; the D call in the table, TRBD2, was not verified against the DNA. TRBV21-1 is a documented pseudogene. This CDR3 comprises 21 residues. CDR3 nucleotides: TGTGCCAGCAGCAAAAAACGGCGGGAGGGCCGACTTTCCAAAATCAAAAACATTCAGTACTTC. This encodes CASSKKRREGRLSKIKNIQYF.

This clonotype was seen repeatedly, ten times or more. The V call is TRBV7-9, the J call TRBJ2-7, with TRBD2 as a possible D gene (6 bases). This CDR3 contains 15 residues. The V and J ends lost 1 base and 3 bases respectively, with 13 bases between them. CDR1 and CDR2 (germline): SEHNR, FQNEAQ (reference sequence). The CDR3 spells CASSLGRDFDYEQYF. In DNA, the CDR3 is TGTGCCAGCAGCTTAGGCAGGGACTTCGACTACGAGCAGTACTTC.

This clonotype is judged medium-sized (0.01 to 0.1%). DNA for the CDR3: TGCAGTGCTCGATCATCCGGGACTCTCTACGAGCAGTACTTC. This translates into CSARSSGTLYEQYF. The gene calls are TRBV20-1 and TRBJ2-7, with D possibly being TRBD2 (6 bases). The CDR3 runs 14 residues. The V gene's germline CDR1 is DFQATT and CDR2 SNEGSKA (reference sequence). V was clipped by 5 bases and J by 3 bases, with 17 bases between them.

This clonotype is judged medium-sized (0.01 to 0.1%). The V gene is TRBV4-1, the J gene TRBJ2-7; 11 bases map to TRBD2. This CDR3 contains 15 residues. The germline CDR1 and CDR2 sequences are MGHRA and YSYEKL. J gave up 5 bases and V 0 bases, and 3 bases lay outside the gene matches. The CDR3 nucleotides are TGCGCCAGCAGCCAAGACGGGACTAGCGGCGACGAGCAGTACTTC. It codes for CASSQDGTSGDEQYF.

On this clonotype itself: With a much larger clone just one base away, this may be a read error. This chain joins TRBV6-2 or TRBV6-3 and TRBJ2-1; D not certain. This CDR3 has 11 amino acids. Germline CDR1 MNHEY, CDR2 SVGEGT. The CDR3 region has the DNA TGTGCCAGCAGTTACTCCAATGAGCAGGTCTTC. Translating it yields CASSYSNEQVF.

This clonotype was seen ten or more times. V is TRBV20-1 and J is TRBJ2-7; 7 nucleotides agree with TRBD2. Germline CDR1 and CDR2: DFQATT and SNEGSKA (reference sequence). The CDR3 covers 14 residues. With V trimmed by 0 bases and J by 9 bases, 11 bases remained unmatched. CDR3 loop: CSARDLGEGLGQYF. CDR3 coding DNA: TGCAGTGCTAGAGATTTGGGGGAGGGCCTTGGGCAGTACTTC.

Notes on this clonotype: Given a much more abundant clone one base away, this may be a read error. The gene calls are TRBV27 and TRBJ2-2; possible D gene TRBD2, 5 bases. Germline-derived CDR1 and CDR2 are MNHEY and SMNVEV (reference sequence). This CDR3 spans 17 amino acids. V lost 4 bases and J 2 bases, leaving 17 bases between the germline ends. DNA of the CDR3: TGTGCCAGCAGTTCCGATCTTTTAGCGTTCAACACCGGGGAGCTGTTTTTT. Encoded protein: CASSSDLLAFNTGELFF.